Below, 14 T cell receptor beta chains from the same sample are listed, as sequenced in a study of T cell changes during pregnancy in multiple sclerosis. Repertoires were generated with immunoSEQ multiplex PCR, while TCRdb's copy carries only in-frame clones and drops some. The sample lists around 35,000 clones, 80% to 95% occurring once. The specimen comprised CD4+ T cells from peripheral blood mononuclear cells, sampled in the third trimester of pregnancy. These receptors came from a female donor in good health, enrolled as a control in a pregnancy study.

The chain employs TRBV4-1 and TRBJ1-1, with 9 nucleotides matching TRBD1. The CDR3 runs 17 residues. Germline-derived CDR1 and CDR2 are MGHRA and YSYEKL. J lost 1 base, V lost 3 bases, and 9 bases had no gene match. The CDR3 spells CASSQNAGTGTNTEAFF. Written as DNA, the CDR3 is TGCGCCAGCAGCCAGAACGCCGGGACAGGGACGAACACTGAAGCTTTCTTT.

This rearrangement joins TRBV6-5 to TRBJ1-6; D perhaps matches TRBD1 (6 bases). V was clipped by 4 bases and J by 7 bases, with 14 bases between them. The CDR3 runs to 15 residues. CDR1 is MNHEY, CDR2 SVGAGI, per germline. The CDR3 here is CASSLGGQGNSPLHF. DNA for the CDR3: TGTGCCAGCAGTTTGGGGGGGCAGGGAAATTCACCCCTCCACTTT.

This rearrangement joins TRBV6-4 to TRBJ1-2, with D possibly matching TRBD1 (6 bases). The CDR3 has 13 amino acids. V lost 6 bases to trimming and J lost 5 bases, with 13 bases between them. Germline assignment: CDR1 MRHNA and CDR2 SNTAGT. The DNA for the CDR3 is TGTGCCAGCAGAGAAGACAGGCAATATGGCTACACCTTC. This codes for CASREDRQYGYTF.

The J gene is TRBJ1-2, the V gene TRBV14; 10 bases match TRBD1. Germline V lookup: CDR1 SGHDN, CDR2 FVKESK. V lost 0 bases, J lost 4 bases, and 5 bases stayed unmatched. This CDR3 is built from 16 residues. CDR3 sequence reads: CASSQDLRDRGYGYTF. Here the CDR3 DNA reads TGTGCCAGCAGCCAAGATCTGCGGGACAGGGGCTATGGCTACACCTTC. The full variable domain, rest sourced from reference TRBV14 and TRBJ1-2, is EAGVTQFPSHSVIEKGQTVTLRCDPISGHDNLYWYRRVMGKEIKFLLHFVKESKQDESGMPNNRFLAERTGGTYSTLKVQPAELEDSGVYFCASSQDLRDRGYGYTFGSGTRLTVV.

V is TRBV28 and J is TRBJ1-1; D may be TRBD1 (5 bases). The V gene's germline CDR1 is MDHEN and CDR2 SYDVKM. CDR3 size: 14 residues. V lost 6 bases, J lost 4 bases, and 15 bases lay in between. This chain's CDR3 is CASSNMQGTTEAFF. In DNA form, the CDR3 reads TGTGCCAGCAGCAACATGCAGGGTACCACTGAAGCTTTCTTT.

This clone was counted a few times. The chain combines TRBV6-5 with TRBJ1-2; D perhaps matches TRBD1 (6 bases). The CDR3 contains 12 residues. V was trimmed by 6 bases and J by 5 bases, leaving 10 bases between them. Germline V gene lookup returns CDR1 MNHEY and CDR2 SVGAGI. The CDR3 nucleotides read TGTGCCAGCAGCACTAGGGGGTATGGCTACACCTTC. It encodes CASSTRGYGYTF.

This clone came up once. V and J are TRBV13 and TRBJ1-5; unclear D gene. Germline values: CDR1 PRHDT, CDR2 FYEKMQ (reference sequence). V lost 0 bases and J lost 5, with 8 bases in between. This CDR3 is 14 amino acids long. This CDR3 is CASSLGRRYQPQHF. CDR3 in DNA: TGTGCCAGCAGCTTAGGACGCAGATATCAGCCCCAGCATTTT.

The genes are TRBV6-1 and TRBJ1-2; D perhaps matches TRBD1 (6 bases). From germline, CDR1 is MNHNS and CDR2 SASEGT. The V end was cut by 8 bases, the J end by 7 bases, with 11 bases between. This CDR3 contains 11 residues. The CDR3 loop is CASQQGRGYTF. Written as DNA, the CDR3 is TGTGCCAGCCAACAGGGACGTGGCTACACCTTC.

This clone was observed once. J is TRBJ1-6 and V is TRBV4-3; 10 positions agree with TRBD1. The CDR3 extends over 14 amino acids. The germline CDR1 and CDR2 sequences are LGHNA and YSLEER. V shed 3 bases, J shed 9 bases, and the junction held 2 bases outside the gene matches. DNA for the CDR3: TGCGCCAGCAGCCACCGGGACAGGGGTTCACCCCTCCACTTT. Translation gives CASSHRDRGSPLHF.

The chain links TRBV19 to TRBJ1-3; no definite D call. Germline V gene sequence: CDR1 LNHDA, CDR2 SQIVND (reference sequence). Trimming shortened V by 9 bases and J by 0 bases, and 9 bases separated the two germline ends. CDR3 size: 13 residues. For the CDR3, the DNA is TGTGCCAGCGAACGGGGCTCTGGAAACACCATATATTTT. Its translation is CASERGSGNTIYF.

This chain links TRBV11-2 with TRBJ2-2, with D perhaps TRBD1 (7 bases). Between the trimmed V and J ends, which lost 1 base and 5 bases, there was a span of 11 bases. CDR1 is SGHAT, CDR2 FQNNGV, per germline. This CDR3 is built from 15 residues. In DNA form, the CDR3 reads TGTGCCAGCAGCTTAGTGTCAGGGGGGACCGGGGAGCTGTTTTTT. It encodes CASSLVSGGTGELFF.

The gene calls are TRBV30 and TRBJ2-4, with D possibly matching TRBD2 (5 bases). V was clipped by 5 bases and J by 8 bases, with 16 bases between them. This CDR3 has 13 amino acids. Germline V CDR1 and CDR2: GTSNPN, SVGIG (reference sequence). The CDR3, as DNA: TGTGCCTGGGTCCCCATGTCGGAGGACATTCAGTACTTC. Residues: CAWVPMSEDIQYF.

This chain joins TRBV7-3 and TRBJ2-2; TRBD1 agrees at 8 bases. The CDR3 loop spans 16 amino acids. V lost 6 bases to trimming and J lost 3 bases; unmatched junction nucleotides: 9. Germline V CDR1 and CDR2: SGHTA, FQGTGA. Here the CDR3 reads CASRRQGSIDTGELFF. The CDR3 bases are TGTGCCAGCAGGCGACAGGGGAGTATCGACACCGGGGAGCTGTTTTTT.

The chain is built from TRBV10-3 and TRBJ1-1; 7 bases line up with TRBD1. The ends lost 2 bases at V and 2 bases at J; junction bases unmatched: 2. The CDR3 is made up of 14 amino acids. CDR1 and CDR2 from the germline V gene are ENHRY and SYGVKD. In DNA form, the CDR3 reads TGTGCCATCAGTGAGGGACAGGACAACACTGAAGCTTTCTTT. Protein sequence: CAISEGQDNTEAFF.